Listed below are T cell receptor beta chains from one sample, sequenced in a study of early T cells in non-severe SARS-CoV-2 infection. TCRdb independently ran MiXCR on the 5' RACE reads; one entry per CDR3 protein. The sample yields more than 80,000 distinct CDR3 sequences, approximately 9.9% seen once. Sequencing input: whole blood. The receptors come from an adult who was a healthcare worker with PCR-confirmed SARS-CoV-2 infection or an uninfected control (not recorded which). Each CDR3 is given with its conserved first and last residue. Clone size is stated in some rows and not others, as once, few, many or a class when expanded.

TRBV10-3 | NA | CAIREPGQEAGQYF
TRBV5-1 | NA | CASRRDRIVLSTDTQYF
TRBV5-1 | many | CASSLISPTSSPSDTQYF
TRBV29-1 | NA | CSVEDGTGIQFF
TRBV6-1 | many | CASSPYPDRGHQPQHF
TRBV7-8 | few | CASSIGLMSNQPQHF
TRBV20-1 | many | CSAKGTGANVLTF
TRBV5-1 | NA | CASSLTASNTGELFF
TRBV20-1 | NA | CSARDPTSGRAKNIQYF
TRBV7-8 | NA | CASSLVARGLSYNEQFF
TRBV20-1 | many | CSVLQGYEQYF
TRBV28 | NA | CASSFGEDTEAFF
TRBV2 | few | CASSVGTEETQYF
TRBV5-5 | few | CASSLGQINQQQHF
TRBV11-2 | many | CASSLVGTGAGYTF
TRBV7-8 | many | CASTQARTANYGYTF